This T cell receptor (beta chain) was sequenced for a study of OX40 agonist ivuxolimab in advanced cancers. The wider study: One hepatocellular carcinoma and two cutaneous melanoma patients partially responded.

On cycle 4 day 1 and cycle 7 day 1, as well as at baseline, blood was sampled. The data were produced by immunoSEQ multiplex PCR, yet TCRdb's version contains in-frame clones alone and is incomplete. Among around 35,000 clones, approximately 72% were seen once, and the ten largest hold 13%. V was pared by 0 bases and J by 6 bases, with 18 bases between. CDR1 is MNHNS and CDR2 is SASEGT in the germline V gene. The CDR3 has 17 residues. Sequences were derived from CD4+ or CD8+ T cells sorted from blood, sampled in a trial of the OX40 agonist ivuxolimab. The rearrangement uses TRBV6-1 and TRBJ2-1; D is possibly TRBD1 (5 bases). This clonotype was sampled from an adult with an advanced solid tumor such as melanoma, head and neck, liver or kidney cancer. CDR3 loop: CASSEALSGAQSNEQFF. The CDR3 nucleotides read TGTGCCAGCAGTGAAGCGCTTTCTGGGGCTCAAAGCAATGAGCAGTTCTTC.